This T cell receptor (beta chain) was observed in a study of T cells of healthy individuals. A few counts support this clonotype. After removal of 5 bases from V and 5 bases from J, the junction contained 11 bases not matched to a gene. Germline-derived CDR1 and CDR2 are LNHDA and SQIVND (reference sequence). There are 16 residues in the CDR3. MiXCR was run by TCRdb on the 5' RACE reads, yielding one entry per CDR3 protein. Of over 40,000 distinct CDR3 sequences in the sample, about 4.2% were seen once. The sequence was obtained from a human donor in good health. This chain uses TRBV19 with TRBJ2-5; 10 nucleotides align to TRBD1. The CDR3 coding sequence is TGTGCCAGTAGTTCCCTCCCGGGACAGGGGACGGAGACCCAGTACTTC. Its protein is CASSSLPGQGTETQYF.